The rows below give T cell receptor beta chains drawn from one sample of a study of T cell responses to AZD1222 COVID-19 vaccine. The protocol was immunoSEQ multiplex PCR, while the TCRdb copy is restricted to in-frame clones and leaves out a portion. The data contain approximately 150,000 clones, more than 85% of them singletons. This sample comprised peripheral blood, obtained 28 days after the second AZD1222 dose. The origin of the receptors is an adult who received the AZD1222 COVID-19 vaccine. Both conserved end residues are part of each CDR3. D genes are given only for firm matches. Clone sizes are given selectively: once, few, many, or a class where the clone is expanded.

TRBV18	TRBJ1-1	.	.	TGTGCCAGCTCACCTGCACTCGACAGAAGGACTGAAGCTTTCTTT	CASSPALDRRTEAFF
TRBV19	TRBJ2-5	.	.	TGTGCCAGTAGCTCACTACAGGGGGGGCAAGAGACCCAGTACTTC	CASSSLQGGQETQYF
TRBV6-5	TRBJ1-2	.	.	TGTGCCAGCAGCAGCCAGGGCTACTATGGCTACACCTTC	CASSSQGYYGYTF
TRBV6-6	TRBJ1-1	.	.	TGTGCCAGCAGCCTAACATCCCTGAGGGGGAACACTGAAGCTTTCTTT	CASSLTSLRGNTEAFF
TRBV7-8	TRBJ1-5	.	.	TGTGCCAGCAGTCGAGATTCCCCTAGCAATCAGCCCCAGCATTTT	CASSRDSPSNQPQHF
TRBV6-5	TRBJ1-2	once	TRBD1	TGTGCCTCTCGGACAGGGGGCGACTATGGCTACACCTTC	CASRTGGDYGYTF
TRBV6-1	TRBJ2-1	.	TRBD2	TGTGCCAGCAGTGAAGCGACTAGCGGATACAATGAGCAGTTCTTC	CASSEATSGYNEQFF
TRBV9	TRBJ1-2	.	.	TGTGCCAGCAGCGTAGCCCCGGGTACTGGCTACACCTTC	CASSVAPGTGYTF
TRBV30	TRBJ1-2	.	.	TGTGCCTGGAGTGTAGGCGGGACAACTACCTATGGCTACACCTTC	CAWSVGGTTTYGYTF
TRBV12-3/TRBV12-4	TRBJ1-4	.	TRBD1	TGTGCCAGCAGGACAGGGGCCGAAAAACTGTTTTTT	CASRTGAEKLFF
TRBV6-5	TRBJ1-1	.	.	TGTGCCAGCAGCCTCAGGGATGTTAGTGAAGCTTTCTTT	CASSLRDVSEAFF
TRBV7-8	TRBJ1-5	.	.	TGTGCCAGCAGCGGGGGCAGTTTGGGTTATCAGCCCCAGCATTTT	CASSGGSLGYQPQHF
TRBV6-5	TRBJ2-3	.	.	TGTGCCAGCAGTTACGCCATAGCTACCGCAGATACGCAGTATTTT	CASSYAIATADTQYF
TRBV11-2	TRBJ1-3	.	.	TGTGCCAGCAGCTTACGGTCGGGGCAGAGCTCTGGAAACACCATATATTTT	CASSLRSGQSSGNTIYF
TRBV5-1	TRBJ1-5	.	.	TGCGCCAGCAGCTTATCAGATGGGAGCAATCAGCCCCAGCATTTT	CASSLSDGSNQPQHF
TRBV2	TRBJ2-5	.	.	TGTGCCAGCAGCCTGGCTGGGGAGACCCAGTACTTC	CASSLAGETQYF
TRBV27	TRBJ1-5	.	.	TGTGCCAGCAGGTTACACGAGAATCAGCCCCAGCATTTT	CASRLHENQPQHF
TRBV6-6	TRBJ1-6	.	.	TGTGCCAGCAGTTACGACGTCCAAGGGAATTCACCCCTCCACTTT	CASSYDVQGNSPLHF
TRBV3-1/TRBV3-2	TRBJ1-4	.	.	TGTGCCAGCAGCCTCGCGGGTGAAAAACTGTTTTTT	CASSLAGEKLFF
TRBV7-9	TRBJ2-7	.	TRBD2	TGTGCCACCCGGGGGGGATTGAACGAGCAGTACTTC	CATRGGLNEQYF
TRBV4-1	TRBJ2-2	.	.	TGCGCCAGCAGCCACCCGGGTAACACCGGGGAGCTGTTTTTT	CASSHPGNTGELFF
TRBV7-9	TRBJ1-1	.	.	TGTGCCAGCAGGGCATACAATGAAGCTTTCTTT	CASRAYNEAFF
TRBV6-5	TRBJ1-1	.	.	TGTGCCAGCTTAGGTTCGTGGGCTGAAGCTTTCTTT	CASLGSWAEAFF
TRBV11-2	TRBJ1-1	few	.	TGTGCCAGCAGCTTAGGGACGGGATGGCAGGCCACTGAAGCTTTCTTT	CASSLGTGWQATEAFF
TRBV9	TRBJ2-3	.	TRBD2	TGTGCCAGCAGCGTAGCCTCTTTTAGCGGGGGGAACACAGATACGCAGTATTTT	CASSVASFSGGNTDTQYF
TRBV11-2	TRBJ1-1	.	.	TGTGCCAGCAGCTTAGTCATGAACACTGAAGCTTTCTTT	CASSLVMNTEAFF
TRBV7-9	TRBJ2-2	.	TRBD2	TGTGCCAGCTCCGAGCGGGAGCCGAACACCGGGGAGCTGTTTTTT	CASSEREPNTGELFF